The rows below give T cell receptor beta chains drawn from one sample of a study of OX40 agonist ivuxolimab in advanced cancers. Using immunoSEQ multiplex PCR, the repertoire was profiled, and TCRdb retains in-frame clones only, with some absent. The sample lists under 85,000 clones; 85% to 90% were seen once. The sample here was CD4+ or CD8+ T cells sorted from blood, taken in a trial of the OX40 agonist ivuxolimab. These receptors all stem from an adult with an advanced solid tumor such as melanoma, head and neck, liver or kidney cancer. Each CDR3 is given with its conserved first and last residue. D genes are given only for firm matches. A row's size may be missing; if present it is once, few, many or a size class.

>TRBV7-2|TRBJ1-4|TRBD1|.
TGTGCCAGCAGCTTAGTGGGACAGGGGAATGAAAAACTGTTTTTT
CASSLVGQGNEKLFF
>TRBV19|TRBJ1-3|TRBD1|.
TGTGCCAGTCAAGACAGGGCTGGAAACACCATATATTTT
CASQDRAGNTIYF
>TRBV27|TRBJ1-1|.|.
TGTGCCAGCCCGACCCTTTCTTGGGGGGGAGCTTTCTTT
CASPTLSWGGAFF
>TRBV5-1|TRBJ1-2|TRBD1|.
TGCGCCAGCAGCTCACAGGGGGCGGATGGCTACACCTTC
CASSSQGADGYTF
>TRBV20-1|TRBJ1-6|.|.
TGCAGTGCAACCGATAATTCACCCCTCCACTTT
CSATDNSPLHF
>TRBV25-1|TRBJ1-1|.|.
TGTGCCAGCAGTACAGGGCGTCGCACTGAAGCTTTCTTT
CASSTGRRTEAFF
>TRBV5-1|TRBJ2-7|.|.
TGCGCCAGCAGCTTGGGATCGGGAGAGCAGTACTTC
CASSLGSGEQYF
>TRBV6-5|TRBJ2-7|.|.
TGTGCCAGCAGTTACTCGGTTTACTGGGGTGGGGAGCAGTACTTC
CASSYSVYWGGEQYF
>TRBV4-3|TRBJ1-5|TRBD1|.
TGCGCCAGCAGCCAAAAACAGGGGTCCCATCAGCCCCAGCATTTT
CASSQKQGSHQPQHF
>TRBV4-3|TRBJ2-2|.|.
TGCGCCAGCAGCCAAGACCCCCTCACCGGGGAGCTGTTTTTT
CASSQDPLTGELFF
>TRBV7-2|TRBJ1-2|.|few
TGTGCCAGCAGCCCCCTCGCGAGGGCAAGCAATGGCTACACCTTC
CASSPLARASNGYTF
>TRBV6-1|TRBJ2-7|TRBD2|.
TGTGCCAGCAGTGAAGCCCTAGGCGGGGGGGTCGAGCAGTACTTC
CASSEALGGGVEQYF
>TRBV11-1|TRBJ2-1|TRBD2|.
TGTGCCAGCAGTCATAAATATCGCGGGGGATACTACAATGAGCAGTTCTTC
CASSHKYRGGYYNEQFF
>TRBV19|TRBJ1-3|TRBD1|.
TGTGCCAGTAGTGCGAGGGGGCTTGGAAACACCATATATTTT
CASSARGLGNTIYF
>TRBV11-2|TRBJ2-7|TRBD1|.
TGTGCCAGCAGTTTAAAATTAGGGACAGAGTACTACGAGCAGTACTTC
CASSLKLGTEYYEQYF
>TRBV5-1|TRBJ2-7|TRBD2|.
TGCGCCAGCAGCTTGGGTAGTAGCGGGGGTATCTACGAGCAGTACTTC
CASSLGSSGGIYEQYF
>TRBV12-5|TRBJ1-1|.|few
TGTGCTAGTGGTTTAGGGAACACTGAAGCTTTCTTT
CASGLGNTEAFF
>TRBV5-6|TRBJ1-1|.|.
TGTGCCAGCAGCTTCTTTAGAGTAAACACTGAAGCTTTCTTT
CASSFFRVNTEAFF
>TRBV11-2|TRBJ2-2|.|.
TGTGCCAGCAGCTTAGTTAACACCGGGGAGCTGTTTTTT
CASSLVNTGELFF
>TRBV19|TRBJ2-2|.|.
TGTGCCACCCCGGACTGGAACACCGGGGAGCTGTTTTTT
CATPDWNTGELFF
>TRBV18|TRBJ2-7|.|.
TGTGCCAGCTCACCAACAGGGAACTACGAGCAGTACTTC
CASSPTGNYEQYF
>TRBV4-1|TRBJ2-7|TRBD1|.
TGCGCCAGCAGCCAAGTAAAATACCTCGGGACAGCTGTAAGCTACGAGCAGTACTTC
CASSQVKYLGTAVSYEQYF
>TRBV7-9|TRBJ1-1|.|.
TGTGCCAGCAGCTTAATCTGGGTTGATGATTTCTTT
CASSLIWVDDFF
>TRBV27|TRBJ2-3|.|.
TGTGCCAGCAGTTTATCGGCGGGGACAGATACGCAGTATTTT
CASSLSAGTDTQYF
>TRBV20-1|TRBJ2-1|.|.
TGCAGTGCTAGGACCAATGAGCAGTTCTTC
CSARTNEQFF
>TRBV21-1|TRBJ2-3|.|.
TGTGCCAGCAGCACAGGCCATGGGACTCCGCACATCTCTAGCACAGATACGCAGTATTTT
CASSTGHGTPHISSTDTQYF
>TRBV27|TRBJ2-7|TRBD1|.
TGTGCCAGCAGTTTAATTTTCGGACAGGGGGTCTACGAGCAGTACTTC
CASSLIFGQGVYEQYF
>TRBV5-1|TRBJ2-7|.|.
TGCGCCAGCAGGGAGGGGGAAGGCTACGAGCAGTACTTC
CASREGEGYEQYF
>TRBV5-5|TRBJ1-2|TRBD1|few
TGTGCCAGCAGCTTGCGACAGGGAAACTATGGCTACACCTTC
CASSLRQGNYGYTF
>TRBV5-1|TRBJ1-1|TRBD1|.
TGCGCCAGCAGCTTGGATGGACAGGGGTTCCCGGGGAACACTGAAGCTTTCTTT
CASSLDGQGFPGNTEAFF
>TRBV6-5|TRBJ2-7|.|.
TGTGCCAGCCTCCAGGGTGGGAGCTCCTACGAGCAGTACTTC
CASLQGGSSYEQYF
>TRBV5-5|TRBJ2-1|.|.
TGTGCCAGCAGCTTGGTGGTGACAGGTTACAATGAGCAGTTCTTC
CASSLVVTGYNEQFF
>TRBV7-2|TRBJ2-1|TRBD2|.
TGTGCCAGCAGCTTAGATCCTAGCGGGGGGTATGAGCAGTTCTTC
CASSLDPSGGYEQFF
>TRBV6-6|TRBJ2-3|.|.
TGTGCCAGCAGCCGAGGGACCGCGACAGATACGCAGTATTTT
CASSRGTATDTQYF
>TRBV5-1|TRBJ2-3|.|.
TGCGCCAGCAGCTTGGCGGGGGCTACTCTAAGCACAGATACGCAGTATTTT
CASSLAGATLSTDTQYF
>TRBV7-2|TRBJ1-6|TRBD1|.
TGTGCCAGCAGCTTAGGTGACAGGGGCCCTTCACTCCTCCACTTT
CASSLGDRGPSLLHF
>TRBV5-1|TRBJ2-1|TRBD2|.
TGCGCCAGCAGCTCCTATAGCGGGGGGAACAATGAGCAGTTCTTC
CASSSYSGGNNEQFF
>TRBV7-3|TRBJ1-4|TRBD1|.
TGTGCCAGCAGCCTGACAGGGCCGAATGAAAAACTGTTTTTT
CASSLTGPNEKLFF
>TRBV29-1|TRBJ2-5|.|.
TGCAGCGTTGAAGGTAAACCCTATCAACTAGAGACCCAGTACTTC
CSVEGKPYQLETQYF
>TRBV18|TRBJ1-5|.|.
TGTGCCAGCTCACCATTCGACGGCAATCAGCCCCAGCATTTT
CASSPFDGNQPQHF
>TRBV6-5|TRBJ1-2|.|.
TGTGCCAGCAGTTACAGCAGGGCCCTCTATGGCTACACCTTC
CASSYSRALYGYTF
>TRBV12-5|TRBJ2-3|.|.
TGTGCTAGTGGTATGACCTATACGCAGTATTTT
CASGMTYTQYF
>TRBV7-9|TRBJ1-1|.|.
TGTGCCAGCAGCTTAGACTACGGAACTGAAGCTTTCTTT
CASSLDYGTEAFF
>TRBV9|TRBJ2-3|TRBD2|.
TGTGCCAGCAGCGTCTCAGCGGGAACCACAGATACGCAGTATTTT
CASSVSAGTTDTQYF
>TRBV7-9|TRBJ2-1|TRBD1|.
TGTGCCAGCAGCTTAGCCCAGGGGGCCCGTAGTTACAATGAGCAGTTCTTC
CASSLAQGARSYNEQFF
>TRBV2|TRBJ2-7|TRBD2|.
TGTGCCAGCAGAGTAGCGGGGGGCGAGCAGTACTTC
CASRVAGGEQYF
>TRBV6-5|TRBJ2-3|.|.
TGTGCCAGCAGTTACTATAGGGGACCCACAGATACGCAGTATTTT
CASSYYRGPTDTQYF